This T cell receptor (beta chain) was sequenced during a study of blood T cell repertoires in COVID-19. On the study more broadly: Acute and convalescent COVID-19 samples came from the United States, Italy and Spain. PBMCs, B-cell-depleted T cells, or T cells provided the cDNA or gDNA that made up the material.

J was trimmed by 4 bases and V by 8 bases; bases with no gene match: 8. The CDR3 sequence is 14 residues long. The V gene's germline CDR1 is WSHSY and CDR2 SAAADI. In the original processing: By means of reference gene primer amplification, nucleated cell counts were estimated. Using immunoSEQ multiplex PCR, the repertoire was profiled, and TCRdb retains in-frame clones only, with some absent. The D gene and trimming were derived from the DNA, and the V and J assignments and clone size from that table. Of 35,000 to 45,000 clones in the sample, approximately 78% are singletons; the top ten hold approximately 15%. This clone showed up just a few times.

Material for sequencing was peripheral blood. This clonotype was sampled from an older man with acute or convalescent COVID-19. The rearrangement links TRBV10-2 to TRBJ1-1; 9 nucleotides line up with TRBD1. As DNA, the CDR3 is TGCGCCAGCCGAGAGGACAGGGGATCCACTGAAGCTTTCTTT. The encoded protein is CASREDRGSTEAFF.